The source of this TCR beta chain is a study of T cell repertoires in cytomegalovirus infection. At the level of the study: Researchers turned to recently identified HLA-C-restricted CMV epitopes as well as well-studied HLA-B-restricted ones. Both CMV infection and a matching HLA type were indicated by public TCR beta signatures. The study's findings and limits: There were HLA-C-restricted CMV-specific TCR beta clonotypes dominating the ex vivo response. Frequencies of public TCR beta families were cumulated, and this identified carriers of CMV plus the relevant HLA.

On this clonotype itself: Its target is unknown.

After removal of 4 bases from V and 0 bases from J, the junction contained 12 bases not matched to a gene. Germline CDR1 SGDLS, CDR2 YYNGEE. The CDR3 has 18 amino acids. TCRdb independently ran MiXCR on the reads; one entry per CDR3 protein. Of around 750,000 distinct CDR3 sequences listed, 32% are singletons. This specimen was cultured CD8+ T cells from PBMCs, taken from culture after CMV antigen stimulation. This sequence was found in a human donor in good health (CMV status not recorded). Some clones in this sample may be carry-over from other donors' samples. The J gene is TRBJ2-2, the V gene TRBV9; 7 bases are a match to TRBD1. In DNA, the CDR3 is TGTGCCAGCAGCACACCCCTCGGACAGGACGCGAACACCGGGGAGCTGTTTTTT. This encodes CASSTPLGQDANTGELFF.